The sequence of this TCR beta chain was determined in a study of graft-versus-host responses after intestinal transplantation. Across the whole study: Recipients were all induced with anti-thymocyte globulin, then given tacrolimus and steroids for 3 to 4 years.

Responders (roughly 200,000, CFSE-labeled) met roughly 200,000 stimulators that were irradiated and violet-dye-labeled. The count of this clone is one. V dropped 4 bases and J dropped 9 bases, with 14 bases sitting between them. Germline V lookup: CDR1 SGHNT, CDR2 YYREEE (reference sequence). The CDR3 spans 12 residues. Measured with immunoSEQ multiplex PCR; TCRdb has only the in-frame clones, and not every one. The sample holds about 9,000 clones, about a quarter seen once. Study-level findings and limits: The marrow of recipients harbored GvH clones, and ileum or blood showed some of them first.

This receptor was identified in a human patient who was an organ donor for intestinal transplantation. The chain is built from TRBV5-4 and TRBJ2-7; D perhaps matches TRBD1 (6 bases). The input for sequencing was alloreactive CD8+ T cells from a mixed lymphocyte reaction culture, taken before transplantation. The subset denotes: CFSE-low proliferating T cells sorted from roughly six-day pre-transplant mixed lymphocyte reaction (GvH or HvG direction). CDR3 coding DNA: TGTGCCAGCAGCGTGGGGGCCCAGGGGCAGTACTTC. As protein: CASSVGAQGQYF.